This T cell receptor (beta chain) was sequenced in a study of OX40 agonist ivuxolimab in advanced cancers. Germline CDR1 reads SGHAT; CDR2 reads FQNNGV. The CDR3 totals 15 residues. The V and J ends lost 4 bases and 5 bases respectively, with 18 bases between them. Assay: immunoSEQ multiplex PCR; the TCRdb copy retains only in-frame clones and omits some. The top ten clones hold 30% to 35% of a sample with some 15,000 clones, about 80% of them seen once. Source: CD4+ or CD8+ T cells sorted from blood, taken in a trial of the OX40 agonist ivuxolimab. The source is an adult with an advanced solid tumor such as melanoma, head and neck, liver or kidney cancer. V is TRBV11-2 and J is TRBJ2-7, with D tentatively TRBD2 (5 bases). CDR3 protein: CASSSGGGKDHEQYF. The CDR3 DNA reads TGTGCCAGCAGCTCCGGAGGTGGGAAGGACCACGAGCAGTACTTC. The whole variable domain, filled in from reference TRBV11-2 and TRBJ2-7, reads EAGVAQSPRYKIIEKRQSVAFWCNPISGHATLYWYQQILGQGPKLLIQFQNNGVVDDSQLPKDRFSAERLKGVDSTLKIQPAKLEDSAVYLCASSSGGGKDHEQYFGPGTRLTVT.